This T cell receptor beta chain was sequenced for a study of patients and donors after allogeneic stem cell transplantation. There are 15 residues in the CDR3. V was clipped by 0 bases and J by 5 bases, with 16 bases between them. CDR1 DFQATT and CDR2 SNEGSKA come from the germline V gene (reference sequence). This clonotype has just a few counts. TCRdb re-analysed the RT-PCR reads in MiXCR, keeping a single row per CDR3 protein. The table lists about 230,000 distinct CDR3 sequences, around an eighth of them singletons. What was sequenced was blood, either unsorted or a sorted T cell fraction (not recorded which). This clonotype was obtained from a human donor who was either an allogeneic HSCT recipient or a stem cell or donor lymphocyte infusion donor (not recorded which). It is not recorded whose cells these are; they may come from a transplant donor. The chain carries TRBV20-1 and TRBJ2-5, with a tentative D call TRBD1 (6 bases). The CDR3 sequence is CSARDGQMGPETQYF. The CDR3 DNA reads TGCAGTGCTAGAGACGGACAGATGGGGCCGGAGACCCAGTACTTC.